This T cell receptor beta chain was captured by sequencing in a study of blood T cell repertoires in COVID-19. Study summary: Collection of acute and convalescent COVID-19 samples took place in the United States, Italy and Spain. T cells, B-cell-depleted T cells, or PBMCs provided the cDNA or gDNA that served as material.

The germline gives CDR1 SEHNR, CDR2 FQNEAQ (reference sequence). V lost 4 bases and J lost 4; bases outside the gene matches: 9. The CDR3 is 15 amino acids. Authors' analysis steps: The assay estimated nucleated cells by amplifying reference gene primers. Profiling relied on immunoSEQ multiplex PCR, and the TCRdb table lists in-frame clones only, not all of them. V, J and clone size reflect that table, while D and trimming were determined from the DNA. The data contain around 300,000 clones, under 90% of them singletons. Seattle researchers signed up patients amid active infection and tracked them longitudinally.

This chain connects TRBV7-9 to TRBJ1-1; TRBD1 matches 7 bases. Sequenced material: peripheral blood. This sequence was found in a woman aged 25-40 years with COVID-19, enrolled during active disease. The CDR3 is CASSSARGPGTEAFF. The CDR3 nucleotides read TGTGCCAGCAGCTCGGCGAGGGGGCCTGGCACTGAAGCTTTCTTT.